The T cell receptor (beta chain) described here comes from a study of blood T cell repertoires in COVID-19. At the level of the study: The United States, Italy and Spain supplied acute and convalescent COVID-19 samples.

The length of the CDR3 is 17 residues. Germline V gene sequence: CDR1 WSHSY, CDR2 SAAADI. With 2 bases clipped from V and 14 bases from J, the junction kept 21 bases outside the gene matches. Assay used: immunoSEQ multiplex PCR; TCRdb lists only in-frame clones, some missing. The data show roughly 250,000 clones, approximately 86% seen once. Individuals aged roughly 18 to 90 years were recruited from 24 US areas. This chain links TRBV10-2 with TRBJ2-1, with 7 bases that match TRBD2. This TCR came from a woman between 35 and 50 years old with acute COVID-19. The sample comprised PBMCs or T cells enriched from blood (not recorded which). The CDR3 DNA sequence: TGCGCCAGCAGTGAGGGGGCAGGGCCGGGAGGAGGCGTATTAAAGTTCTTC. Amino acid sequence: CASSEGAGPGGGVLKFF.